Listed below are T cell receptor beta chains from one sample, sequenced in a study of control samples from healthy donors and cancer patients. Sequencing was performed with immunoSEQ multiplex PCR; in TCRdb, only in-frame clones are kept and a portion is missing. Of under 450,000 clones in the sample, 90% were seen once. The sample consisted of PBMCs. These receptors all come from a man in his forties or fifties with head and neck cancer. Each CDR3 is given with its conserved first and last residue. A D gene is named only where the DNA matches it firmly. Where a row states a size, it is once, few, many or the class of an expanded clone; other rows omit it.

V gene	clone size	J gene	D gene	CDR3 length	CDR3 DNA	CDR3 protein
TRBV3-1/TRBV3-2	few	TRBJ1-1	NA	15	TGTGCCAGCAGCCAAGGGACGGTTTTGAACACTGAAGCTTTCTTT	CASSQGTVLNTEAFF
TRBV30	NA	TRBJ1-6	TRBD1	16	TGTGCCTGGAGTGGGGCTTGGGACAGCTATAATTCACCCCTCCACTTT	CAWSGAWDSYNSPLHF
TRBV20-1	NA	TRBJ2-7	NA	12	TGCAGTGCTAGTCCGAGTGGGGGTGAGCAGTACTTC	CSASPSGGEQYF
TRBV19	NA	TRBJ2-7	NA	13	TGTGCCAGTAGTCCGGGGGCGGCCTACGAGCAGTACTTC	CASSPGAAYEQYF
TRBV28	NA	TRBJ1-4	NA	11	TGTGCCAGCAGTTTCCGCGAAAAACTGTTTTTT	CASSFREKLFF
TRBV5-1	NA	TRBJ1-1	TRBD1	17	TGCGCCAGCAGCTTTACAGGGGGCGCTGATATGAACACTGAAGCTTTCTTT	CASSFTGGADMNTEAFF
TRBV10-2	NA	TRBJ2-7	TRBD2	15	TGCGCCAGCACAGCCGGGACTAGGTTCCCCCTGGAGCAGTACTTC	CASTAGTRFPLEQYF
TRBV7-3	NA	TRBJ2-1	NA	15	TGTGCCAGCAGCCCGTGGGGGGGGGCTGGTAATGAGCAGTTCTTC	CASSPWGGAGNEQFF
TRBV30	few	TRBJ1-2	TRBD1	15	TGTGCCTGGAGTGTGTGGGACAGGGGGGAATATGGCTACACCTTC	CAWSVWDRGEYGYTF
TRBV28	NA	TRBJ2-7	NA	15	TGTGCCAGCAGTCCATCGGACGGTTTCTCCTACGAGCAGTACTTC	CASSPSDGFSYEQYF
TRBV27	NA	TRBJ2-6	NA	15	TGTGCCAGCAGTTTAACAGAGGCTGGGGCCAACGTCCTGACTTTC	CASSLTEAGANVLTF
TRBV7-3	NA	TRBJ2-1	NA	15	TGTGCCAGCAGCTTAAACCAGCGGGCCCAAGGGGGGCAGTTCTTC	CASSLNQRAQGGQFF
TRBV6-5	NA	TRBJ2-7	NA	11	TGTGCCAGCAGGCGTCAGAACGAGCAGTACTTC	CASRRQNEQYF
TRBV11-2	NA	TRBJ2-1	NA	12	TGTGCCAGCAGCTTGGGGCGAGGTGAGCAGTTCTTC	CASSLGRGEQFF
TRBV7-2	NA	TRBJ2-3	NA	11	TGTGCCAGCAGCTACCCAGATACGCAGTATTTT	CASSYPDTQYF
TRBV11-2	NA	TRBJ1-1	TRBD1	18	TGTGCCAGCAGCCCTAGACAGGGGGCCTCTCGTATGAACACTGAAGCTTTCTTT	CASSPRQGASRMNTEAFF
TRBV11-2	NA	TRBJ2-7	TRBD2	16	TGTGCCAGCAGCCCCCGTGGAGTAGCGGGGGGGGACGAGCAGTACTTC	CASSPRGVAGGDEQYF
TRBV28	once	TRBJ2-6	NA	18	TGTGCCAGCAGTTTGAGGACCAGGGCTTTGGGAGGGGCCAACGTCCTGACTTTC	CASSLRTRALGGANVLTF
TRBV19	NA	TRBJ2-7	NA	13	TGTGCCAGTAGTATGTCGGGGTTTGACGAGCAGTACTTC	CASSMSGFDEQYF
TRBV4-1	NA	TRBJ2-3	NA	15	TGCGCCAGCAGCCAAGGAAGGTCAAACCCAGATACGCAGTATTTT	CASSQGRSNPDTQYF
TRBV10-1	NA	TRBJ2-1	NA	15	TGCGCCAGCAGTGAGTCGGAGGGCCAGTACAATGAGCAGTTCTTC	CASSESEGQYNEQFF
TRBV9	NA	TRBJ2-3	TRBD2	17	TGTGCCAGCAGCGTTCCTACTAGCGGGGGGGAATCAGATACGCAGTATTTT	CASSVPTSGGESDTQYF
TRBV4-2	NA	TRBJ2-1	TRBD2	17	TGTGCCAGCAGCCACCGACTAGCGGGGGGGGGAGACAATGAGCAGTTCTTC	CASSHRLAGGGDNEQFF